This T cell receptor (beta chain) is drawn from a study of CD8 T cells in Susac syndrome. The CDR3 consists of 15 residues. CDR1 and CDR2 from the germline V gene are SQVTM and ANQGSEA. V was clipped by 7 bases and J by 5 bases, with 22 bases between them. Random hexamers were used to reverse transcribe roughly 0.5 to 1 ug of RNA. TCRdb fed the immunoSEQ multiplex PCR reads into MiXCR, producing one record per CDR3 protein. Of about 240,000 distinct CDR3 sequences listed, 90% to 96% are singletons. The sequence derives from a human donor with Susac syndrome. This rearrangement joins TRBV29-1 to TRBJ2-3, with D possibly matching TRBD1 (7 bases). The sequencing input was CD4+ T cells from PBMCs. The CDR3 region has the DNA TGCAGCGCCATAGGGTGGGGCGGGACAGTAGATACGCAGTATTTT. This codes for CSAIGWGGTVDTQYF.